Listed here is a single T cell receptor beta chain. Its specificity is not known. V gave up 4 bases and J gave up 5 bases, with 21 bases separating them. This CDR3 spans 16 amino acids. Germline V gene lookup returns CDR1 SNHLY and CDR2 FYNNEI. The source of the sample is a study of a mutant IDH1 vaccine in newly diagnosed glioma. On the study more broadly: Patients, over weeks 1, 3, 5, 7, 11, 15, 19 and 23, received a total of eight vaccinations. Once 4-6 weeks had passed after radiotherapy alone, vaccination started, or it started with temozolomide cycles.

Method: immunoSEQ multiplex PCR; TCRdb's copy keeps in-frame clones and lacks some. In the table there are around 61,000 clones, 70% to 90% of which are singletons. Study-wide findings and caveats: Vaccination induced immune responses in about 93% of patients.

Time point indicated: week 5, during vaccination. With topical imiquimod, each dose of the vaccine consisted of 300 ug of mutant IDH1 20-mer peptide. Astrocytomas found in donors were new, WHO grade 3 or 4, IDH1-mutant and ATRX-lost. The gene calls are TRBV2 and TRBJ2-7; D is unclear. This clonotype was obtained from a woman between 40 and 55 years old with glioma. The source was PBMCs, collected from a glioma patient whose treatment included an IDH1 peptide vaccine. The CDR3: CASSGLLVVREDEQYF. In DNA form, the CDR3 reads TGTGCCAGCAGTGGTTTATTGGTTGTTAGGGAAGACGAGCAGTACTTC. Looking up the rest from reference TRBV2 and TRBJ2-7 gives the full variable domain: EPEVTQTPSHQVTQMGQEVILRCVPISNHLYFYWYRQILGQKVEFLVSFYNNEISEKSEIFDDQFSVERPDGSNFTLKIRSTKLEDSAMYFCASSGLLVVREDEQYFGPGTRLTVT.